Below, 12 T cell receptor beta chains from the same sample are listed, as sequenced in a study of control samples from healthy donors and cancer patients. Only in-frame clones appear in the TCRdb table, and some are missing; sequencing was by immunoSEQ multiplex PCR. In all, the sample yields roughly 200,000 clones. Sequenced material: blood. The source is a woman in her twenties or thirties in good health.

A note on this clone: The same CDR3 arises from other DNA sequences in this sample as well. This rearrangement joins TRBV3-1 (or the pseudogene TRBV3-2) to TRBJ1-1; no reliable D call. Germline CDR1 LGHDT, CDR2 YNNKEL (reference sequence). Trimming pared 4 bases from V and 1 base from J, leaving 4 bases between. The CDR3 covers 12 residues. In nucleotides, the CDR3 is TGTGCCAGCAGCCTAAGGAACACTGAAGCTTTCTTT. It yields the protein CASSLRNTEAFF.

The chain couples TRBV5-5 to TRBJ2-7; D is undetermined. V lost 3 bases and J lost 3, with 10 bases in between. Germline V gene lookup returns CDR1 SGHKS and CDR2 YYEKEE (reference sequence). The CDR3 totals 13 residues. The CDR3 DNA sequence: TGTGCCAGCAGCTCCTACAGTCGCTACGAGCAGTACTTC. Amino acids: CASSSYSRYEQYF.

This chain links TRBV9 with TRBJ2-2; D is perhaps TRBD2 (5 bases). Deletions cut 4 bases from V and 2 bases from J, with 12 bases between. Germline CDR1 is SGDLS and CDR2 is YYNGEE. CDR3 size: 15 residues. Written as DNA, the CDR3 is TGTGCCAGCAGCCCCCTGGGGAGTAACACCGGGGAGCTGTTTTTT. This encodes CASSPLGSNTGELFF. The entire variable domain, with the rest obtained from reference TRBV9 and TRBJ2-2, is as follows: DSGVTQTPKHLITATGQRVTLRCSPRSGDLSVYWYQQSLDQGLQFLIQYYNGEERAKGNILERFSAQQFPDLHSELNLSSLELGDSALYFCASSPLGSNTGELFFGEGSRLTVL.

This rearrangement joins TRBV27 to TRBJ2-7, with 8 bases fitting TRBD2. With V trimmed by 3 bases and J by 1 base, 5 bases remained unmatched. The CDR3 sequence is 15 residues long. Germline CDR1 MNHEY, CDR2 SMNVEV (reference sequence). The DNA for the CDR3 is TGTGCCAGCAGTTTGACGGGGGGGTCTTCCTACGAGCAGTACTTC. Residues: CASSLTGGSSYEQYF.

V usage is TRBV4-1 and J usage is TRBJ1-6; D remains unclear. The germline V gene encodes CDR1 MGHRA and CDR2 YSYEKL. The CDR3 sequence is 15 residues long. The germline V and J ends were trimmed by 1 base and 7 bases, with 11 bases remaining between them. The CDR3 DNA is TGCGCCAGCAGCCAAGTCGGCGCCAGCAATTCACCCCTCCACTTT. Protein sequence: CASSQVGASNSPLHF.

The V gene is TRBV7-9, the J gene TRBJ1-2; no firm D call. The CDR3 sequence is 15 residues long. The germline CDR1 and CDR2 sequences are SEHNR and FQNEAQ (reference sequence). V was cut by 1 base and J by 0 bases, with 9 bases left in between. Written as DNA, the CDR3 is TGTGCCAGCAGCTTAGAAGTAGTACCTAACTATGGCTACACCTTC. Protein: CASSLEVVPNYGYTF.

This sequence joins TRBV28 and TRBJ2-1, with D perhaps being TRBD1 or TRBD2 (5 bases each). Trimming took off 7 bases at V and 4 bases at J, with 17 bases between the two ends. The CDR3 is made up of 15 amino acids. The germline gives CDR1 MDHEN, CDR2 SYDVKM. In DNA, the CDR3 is TGTGCCAGCAAACCCGGCAGGGACCCTTACAATGAGCAGTTCTTC. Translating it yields CASKPGRDPYNEQFF.

This CDR3 reads CASSSGLTGRDTQYF. In DNA form, the CDR3 reads TGCGCCAGCAGCTCGGGCCTAACAGGACGGGATACGCAGTATTTT. The chain has TRBV5-1 and TRBJ2-3; a weak D match, TRBD1 (5 bases). The V gene lost 3 bases and the J gene lost 6 bases, with 17 bases spanning the gap. The V gene's germline CDR1 is SGHRS and CDR2 YFSETQ. The CDR3 spans 15 residues.

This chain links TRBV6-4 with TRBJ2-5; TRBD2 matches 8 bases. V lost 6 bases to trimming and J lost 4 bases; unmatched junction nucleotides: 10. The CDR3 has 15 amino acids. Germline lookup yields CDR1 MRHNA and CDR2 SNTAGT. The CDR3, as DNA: TGTGCCAGCAGCCCCGCCGGGACTAGTGGAGAGACCCAGTACTTC. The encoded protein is CASSPAGTSGETQYF.

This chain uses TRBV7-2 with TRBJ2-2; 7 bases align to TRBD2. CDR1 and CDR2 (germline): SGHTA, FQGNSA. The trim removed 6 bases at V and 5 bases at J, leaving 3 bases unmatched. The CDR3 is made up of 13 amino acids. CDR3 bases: TGTGCCAGCAGAACTAGCGTTACCGGGGAGCTGTTTTTT. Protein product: CASRTSVTGELFF.

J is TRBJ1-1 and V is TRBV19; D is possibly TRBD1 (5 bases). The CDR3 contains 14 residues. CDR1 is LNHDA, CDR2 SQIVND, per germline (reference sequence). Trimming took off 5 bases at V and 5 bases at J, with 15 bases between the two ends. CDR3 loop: CASSSVGGGTEAFF. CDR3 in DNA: TGTGCCAGTAGTTCCGTGGGGGGAGGGACTGAAGCTTTCTTT.

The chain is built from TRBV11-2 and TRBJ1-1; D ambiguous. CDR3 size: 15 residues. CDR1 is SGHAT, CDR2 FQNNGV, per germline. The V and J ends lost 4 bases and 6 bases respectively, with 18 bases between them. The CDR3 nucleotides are TGTGCCAGCAGCTACCGATCCTCTGGGATCGCTGAAGCTTTCTTT. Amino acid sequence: CASSYRSSGIAEAFF.